This T cell receptor beta chain was observed in a study of technical replicates of blood from several donors. The method was immunoSEQ multiplex PCR; TCRdb's version includes in-frame clones alone and lacks a portion of them. The sample has tens of thousands of clones; 80% to 95% are singletons. This clone showed up just once. Germline CDR1 SGHTA, CDR2 FQGNSA. This CDR3 region has 12 residues. Trimming removed 5 bases at V and 8 bases at J, with 10 bases between. The chain joins TRBV7-2 to TRBJ2-4; a weak D match, TRBD1 (5 bases). The receptor comes from a human donor in good health. Source material: T cells isolated from PBMCs. The CDR3 DNA reads TGTGCCAGCAGCCAGGGTTTCGACATTCAGTACTTC. It specifies CASSQGFDIQYF.